This TCR beta chain was identified during a study of blood T cell repertoires in COVID-19. Study background: Sites across the United States, Italy and Spain contributed samples from acute and convalescent COVID-19.

The CDR3 spans 15 residues. Germline CDR1 reads MNHEY; CDR2 reads SVGAGI. V trimming: 6 bases; J trimming: 3 bases; junction bases outside the gene matches: 4. Here immunoSEQ multiplex PCR was the method, and the copy in TCRdb shows in-frame clones only, minus some. There are 150,000 to 200,000 clones in the sample; 86% occur only once, and less than 25% lies in the top ten. This clone was detected ten times or more. The source of this sequence is a man between 65 and 80 years old with active or convalescent COVID-19. This chain uses TRBV6-5 with TRBJ2-1; TRBD2 agrees at 11 bases. The sequenced sample was peripheral blood. The CDR3 nucleotides read TGTGCCAGCAGGAACCTAGCGGGAGGCTACAATGAGCAGTTCTTC. Protein: CASRNLAGGYNEQFF.